Below are 11 T cell receptor beta chains sequenced from a single sample in a study of CD8 T cells in ankylosing spondylitis (TCRdb year 2017). General study outcomes and caveats: A TCR beta motif of eight highly homologous amino acid variants appeared characteristic of blood from ankylosing spondylitis patients.

Their recognized antigens are unknown. Library preparation was by 5' RACE. Sequenced on an Illumina HiSeq 2500. TCRdb handled the public reads itself, with Q25 trimming in fastp and clone calling in MiXCR, and kept productive beta chains. Every CDR3 protein is listed once, alongside the most common genes and DNA of its rows. The sample contains under 450,000 distinct CDR3 sequences, about a sixth of them found a single time. About 0.94% of the sample goes to the ten largest clones. The sample comprised blood, either unsorted or a sorted T cell fraction (not recorded which). Every receptor here comes from a male donor with ankylosing spondylitis.

This clonotype was seen more than once but under ten times. J is TRBJ1-1 and V is TRBV12-3 or TRBV12-4; D is unclear. The CDR3 covers 14 residues. The ends were cut back, 1 base at V and 2 bases at J, with 8 bases in the middle. The CDR3 reads CASSLDQTNTEAFF. The CDR3 DNA reads as TGTGCCAGCAGTTTAGATCAGACTAACACTGAAGCTTTCTTT.

This clonotype was observed at least ten times. The J gene is TRBJ1-5, the V gene TRBV30; D ambiguous. The germline V gene has CDR1 GTSNPN and CDR2 SVGIG (reference sequence). This CDR3 is built from 14 residues. With 5 bases removed from V and 5 bases from J, the gap between germline ends came to 16 bases. CDR3 DNA sequence: TGTGCCTGGGCCGATCATGGAGCCCATCAGCCCCAGCATTTT. Protein sequence: CAWADHGAHQPQHF.

The V gene is TRBV12-3 or TRBV12-4, the J gene TRBJ1-5; D not certain. Trimming cost V 2 bases and J 1 base, with 9 bases left between them. The CDR3 is 15 amino acids. Here the CDR3 reads CASSLTGRSNQPQHF. CDR3 in DNA: TGTGCCAGCAGTTTAACGGGTAGGAGCAATCAGCCCCAGCATTTT.

In its sample, this clonotype was seen many times. The chain joins TRBV12-3 or TRBV12-4 to TRBJ1-2; D is perhaps TRBD1 (5 bases). V was trimmed by 8 bases and J by 4 bases, leaving 11 bases between them. The CDR3 totals 12 residues. CDR3 in amino acids: CASSGTTYGYTF. The CDR3 DNA follows: TGTGCCAGCTCGGGGACCACCTATGGCTACACCTTC.

The V and J genes are TRBV12-3 or TRBV12-4 and TRBJ2-7; D not resolved. CDR3 length equals 14 residues. Trimming took 5 bases from V and 5 from J, leaving 16 bases between them. Written as DNA, the CDR3 is TGTGCCAGCAGTAGGCGGACGGATAACCACGAGCAGTACTTC. It is translated as CASSRRTDNHEQYF.

The CDR3 protein is CASSLFGGSSYNEQFF. CDR3 nucleotide sequence: TGTGCCAGCAGCTTATTTGGTGGGAGCTCCTACAATGAGCAGTTCTTC. J is TRBJ2-1 and V is TRBV7-2, with D perhaps TRBD2 (5 bases). V was pared by 2 bases and J by 0 bases, with 11 bases between. Germline CDR1 reads SGHTA; CDR2 reads FQGNSA. The CDR3 consists of 16 residues.

A few counts support this clonotype. The V and J genes are TRBV20-1 and TRBJ2-4, with D unresolved. Trimming removed 2 bases from V and 0 bases from J, with 8 bases in between. The CDR3 covers 14 residues. The germline CDR1 and CDR2 sequences are DFQATT and SNEGSKA (reference sequence). The CDR3 reads CSARRTLAKNIQYF. In DNA form, the CDR3 reads TGCAGTGCTAGAAGGACCTTAGCCAAAAACATTCAGTACTTC.

The table lists this clonotype with a few counts. The genes are TRBV5-1 and TRBJ2-7; D is tentatively TRBD1 or TRBD2 (8 bases each). Germline V gene lookup returns CDR1 SGHRS and CDR2 YFSETQ. Between the trimmed V and J ends, which lost 5 bases and 1 base, there was a span of 16 bases. The CDR3 sequence is 15 residues long. The CDR3 protein is CASSRGGQVSYEQYF. DNA of the CDR3: TGCGCCAGCAGTCGGGGGGGACAGGTATCCTACGAGCAGTACTTC.

This clonotype occurred a few times. J is TRBJ1-5 and V is TRBV27; 7 bases fit TRBD1. J gave up 6 bases and V 3 bases, and 8 bases lay outside the gene matches. The CDR3 has 15 residues. The germline gives CDR1 MNHEY, CDR2 SMNVEV (reference sequence). The DNA of the CDR3 is TGTGCCAGCAGTTTCGAGGGGGCAGGAGGTCAGCCCCAGCATTTT. Amino acids: CASSFEGAGGQPQHF.

V and J are TRBV3-1 and TRBJ2-7; 8 nucleotides line up with TRBD2. CDR1 is LGHDT and CDR2 is YNNKEL in the germline V gene (reference sequence). The CDR3 runs to 17 residues. After removal of 0 bases from V and 3 bases from J, the junction contained 10 bases not matched to a gene. The CDR3 region is CASSQDRVVAGHYEQYF. CDR3 sequence (DNA): TGTGCCAGCAGCCAAGATAGAGTGGTAGCGGGACACTACGAGCAGTACTTC.

This chain links TRBV24-1 with TRBJ2-2; TRBD2 agrees at 14 bases. With V trimmed by 7 bases and J by 5 bases, 5 bases remained unmatched. The germline V gene encodes CDR1 KGHDR and CDR2 SFDVKD. This CDR3 contains 16 residues. The CDR3 DNA sequence: TGTGCCACCAGACGGACTAGCGGGGGGTATACCGGGGAGCTGTTTTTT. Protein sequence: CATRRTSGGYTGELFF.